The T cell receptor beta chain described here comes from a study of T cells after somatic rescue of genetic block. With 5 bases clipped from V and 5 bases from J, the junction kept 24 bases outside the gene matches. CDR3 size: 20 residues. Germline V gives CDR1 MDHEN, CDR2 SYDVKM. This table comes from immunoSEQ multiplex PCR, and its TCRdb copy is limited to in-frame clones, with some not included. The sample includes some 68,000 clones, approximately 91% of them seen just once. This TCR was recovered from a man aged 25-40 years. The chain uses TRBV28 and TRBJ2-5, with 9 bases identical to TRBD2. The specimen sequenced was peripheral blood mononuclear cells (PBMCs). Written as DNA, the CDR3 is TGTGCCAGCAGTCTAGGGGTAGGGGGAAAGCGGGAGGTGTCCGGGGAGACCCAGTACTTC. Translation: CASSLGVGGKREVSGETQYF.